Sequencing of this T cell receptor beta chain was carried out in a study of blood T cell repertoires in COVID-19. Individuals aged about 18 to 89 years were recruited from roughly 22 US areas. CDR1 and CDR2 from the germline V gene are MNHNY and SVGAGI (reference sequence). Trimming left V 7 bases short and J 1 base short, with 16 bases between. This CDR3 region has 15 residues. Method: immunoSEQ multiplex PCR; TCRdb's copy keeps in-frame clones and lacks some. The repertoire consists of roughly 260,000 clones, with roughly 87% occurring once and the leading ten covering about 2.5%. What was sequenced was PBMCs or T cells enriched from blood (not recorded which). The clonotype comes from a woman in her 30s with acute COVID-19. The chain uses TRBV6-6 and TRBJ1-1; D unclear. In DNA form, the CDR3 reads TGTGCCAGCAACAAAAGAAGGAGTACGAACACTGAAGCTTTCTTT. Translating gives CASNKRRSTNTEAFF.